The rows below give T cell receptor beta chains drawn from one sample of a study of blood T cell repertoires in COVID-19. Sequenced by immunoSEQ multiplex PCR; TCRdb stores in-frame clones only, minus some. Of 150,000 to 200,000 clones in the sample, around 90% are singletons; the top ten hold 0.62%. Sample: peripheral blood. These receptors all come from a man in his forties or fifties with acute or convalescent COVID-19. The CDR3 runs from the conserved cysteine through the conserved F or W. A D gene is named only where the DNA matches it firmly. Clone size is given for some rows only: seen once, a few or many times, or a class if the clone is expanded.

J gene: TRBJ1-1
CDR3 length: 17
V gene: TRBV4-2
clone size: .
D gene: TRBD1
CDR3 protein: CASSPRAGGQGNTEAFF
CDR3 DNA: TGTGCCAGCAGCCCTCGCGCGGGGGGACAGGGGAACACTGAAGCTTTCTTT

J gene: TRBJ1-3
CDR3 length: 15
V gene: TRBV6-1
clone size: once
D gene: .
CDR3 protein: CASSDPGGSRNTIYF
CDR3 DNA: TGTGCCAGCAGTGATCCGGGAGGATCGAGAAACACCATATATTTT

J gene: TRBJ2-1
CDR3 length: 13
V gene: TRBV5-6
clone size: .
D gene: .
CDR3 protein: CASTFSSYNEQFF
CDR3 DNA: TGTGCCAGCACCTTCAGCTCCTACAATGAGCAGTTCTTC

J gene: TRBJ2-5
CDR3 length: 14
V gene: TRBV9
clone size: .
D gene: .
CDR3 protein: CASSPSGFQETQYF
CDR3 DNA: TGTGCCAGCAGCCCGTCCGGGTTCCAAGAGACCCAGTACTTC

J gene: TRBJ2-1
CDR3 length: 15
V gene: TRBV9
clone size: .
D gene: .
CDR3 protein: CASSLLGTLYNEQFF
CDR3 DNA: TGTGCCAGCAGCCTCCTAGGGACTTTATACAATGAGCAGTTCTTC

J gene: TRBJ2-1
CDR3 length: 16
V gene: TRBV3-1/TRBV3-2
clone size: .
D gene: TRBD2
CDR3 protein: CASSQSGGGKVSEQFF
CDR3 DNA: TGTGCCAGCAGCCAAAGCGGCGGGGGTAAGGTTAGTGAGCAGTTCTTC

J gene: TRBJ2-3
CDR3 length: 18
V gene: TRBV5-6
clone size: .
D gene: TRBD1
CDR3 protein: CASSLAIFGTGARDTQYF
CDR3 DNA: TGTGCCAGCAGCTTGGCCATTTTTGGGACAGGGGCCAGAGATACGCAGTATTTT

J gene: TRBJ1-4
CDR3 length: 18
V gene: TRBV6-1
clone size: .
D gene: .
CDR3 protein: CASSEYAHGHRPMEKLFF
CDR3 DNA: TGTGCCAGCAGTGAGTACGCCCATGGACACAGACCCATGGAAAAACTGTTTTTT

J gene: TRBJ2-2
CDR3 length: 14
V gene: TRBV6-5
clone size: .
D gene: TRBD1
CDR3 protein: CASSGTGITGELFF
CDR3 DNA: TGTGCCAGCTCCGGGACAGGAATAACCGGGGAGCTGTTTTTT

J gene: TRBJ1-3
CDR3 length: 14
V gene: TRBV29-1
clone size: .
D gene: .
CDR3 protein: CSVEARLSGNTIYF
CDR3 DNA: TGCAGCGTTGAAGCCCGACTCTCTGGAAACACCATATATTTT

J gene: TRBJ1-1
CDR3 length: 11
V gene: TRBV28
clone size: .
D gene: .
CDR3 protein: CASSTGTEAFF
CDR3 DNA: TGTGCCAGCAGTACCGGGACAGAAGCTTTCTTT

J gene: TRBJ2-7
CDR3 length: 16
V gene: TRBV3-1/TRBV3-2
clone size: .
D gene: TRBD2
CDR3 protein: CASSRGRASGPYEQYF
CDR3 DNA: TGTGCCAGCAGCCGCGGTCGGGCTAGCGGGCCATACGAGCAGTACTTC

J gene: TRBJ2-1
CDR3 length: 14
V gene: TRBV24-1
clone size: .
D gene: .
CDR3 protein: CATSRGGIINEQFF
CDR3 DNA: TGTGCCACCAGTAGGGGGGGAATTATCAATGAGCAGTTCTTC